Each of the 26 T cell receptor beta chains below was sequenced from the same sample in a study of blood T cell repertoires in COVID-19. Here immunoSEQ multiplex PCR was the method, and the copy in TCRdb shows in-frame clones only, minus some. Found here are about 130,000 clones, approximately 83% of them singletons; the top ten hold approximately 20%. Material: peripheral blood. Receptor source: a woman in her forties or fifties who had recovered from COVID-19.

This clone was counted a single time. The chain combines TRBV11-2 with TRBJ1-2; 9 bases agree with TRBD1. V lost 6 bases to trimming and J lost 8 bases; unmatched junction nucleotides: 10. Germline assignment: CDR1 SGHAT and CDR2 FQNNGV. This CDR3 is 14 amino acids long. CDR3 sequence reads: CASRQAGTGNGYTF. The CDR3 nucleotides read TGTGCCAGCAGGCAGGCCGGGACAGGGAACGGCTACACCTTC. Based on the CDR3 plus reference TRBV11-2 and TRBJ1-2, the full variable domain is EAGVAQSPRYKIIEKRQSVAFWCNPISGHATLYWYQQILGQGPKLLIQFQNNGVVDDSQLPKDRFSAERLKGVDSTLKIQPAKLEDSAVYLCASRQAGTGNGYTFGSGTRLTVV.

This chain connects TRBV7-2 to TRBJ2-2; 11 bases are shared with TRBD2. The germline V gene encodes CDR1 SGHTA and CDR2 FQGNSA. The trim removed 3 bases at V and 6 bases at J, leaving 3 bases unmatched. This CDR3 is 15 amino acids long. The CDR3 coding sequence is TGTGCCAGCAGCTTTGTACTAGCGGGAGCCGGGGAGCTGTTTTTT. As protein: CASSFVLAGAGELFF.

The rearrangement joins TRBV5-1 to TRBJ2-5; 8 nucleotides align to TRBD1. The length of the CDR3 is 13 residues. The V gene's germline CDR1 is SGHRS and CDR2 YFSETQ. With 3 bases clipped from V and 4 bases from J, the junction kept 2 bases outside the gene matches. The CDR3 DNA sequence: TGCGCCAGCAGCTCACAGGGGGGAGAGACCCAGTACTTC. Protein sequence: CASSSQGGETQYF.

The chain combines TRBV29-1 with TRBJ2-2; D is perhaps TRBD1 (5 bases). The CDR3 contains 15 residues. CDR1 and CDR2 (germline): SQVTM, ANQGSEA. Trimming took off 2 bases at V and 5 bases at J, with 15 bases between the two ends. CDR3 DNA: TGCAGCGTTGAAAAGTCCCAGGGAAAAACCGGGGAGCTGTTTTTT. It yields the protein CSVEKSQGKTGELFF.

This chain connects TRBV7-2 to TRBJ2-4; 11 bases are shared with TRBD2. Germline V lookup: CDR1 SGHTA, CDR2 FQGNSA. The CDR3 spans 15 residues. V gave up 4 bases and J gave up 7 bases; unmatched junction bases: 6. The CDR3 region is CASSSSGTSGNIQYF. The DNA of the CDR3 is TGTGCCAGCAGCTCATCCGGGACTAGCGGCAACATTCAGTACTTC.

The gene calls are TRBV18 and TRBJ1-2; 8 bases are a match to TRBD1. Germline values: CDR1 KGHSH, CDR2 LQKENI. CDR3 length: 17 amino acids. V was clipped by 2 bases and J by 0 bases; unmatched bases: 8. The CDR3 reads CASSPRTGLIANYGYTF. DNA for the CDR3: TGTGCCAGCTCACCAAGGACAGGGCTAATAGCTAACTATGGCTACACCTTC.

This chain uses TRBV6-1 with TRBJ2-7; TRBD1 is a possible D gene (7 bases). The V end lost 2 bases, the J end lost 5 bases, and 10 bases lay between the germline ends. The CDR3 runs to 13 residues. The germline gives CDR1 MNHNS, CDR2 SASEGT. The CDR3 sequence is CASSERGTDEQYF. As DNA, the CDR3 is TGTGCCAGCAGTGAACGGGGGACAGACGAGCAGTACTTC.

This chain uses TRBV5-5 with TRBJ2-7; TRBD1 agrees at 8 bases. The CDR3 loop spans 14 amino acids. Unmatched junction bases numbered 6, after V lost 4 bases and J lost 3 bases. The germline V gene has CDR1 SGHKS and CDR2 YYEKEE (reference sequence). The CDR3 protein is CASSPDRGVYEQYF. The DNA of the CDR3 is TGTGCCAGCAGCCCTGACAGGGGAGTCTACGAGCAGTACTTC.

V usage is TRBV27 and J usage is TRBJ1-4; no clear D gene. Germline V lookup: CDR1 MNHEY, CDR2 SMNVEV (reference sequence). The V and J ends lost 3 bases and 7 bases respectively, with 12 bases between them. The CDR3 has 14 amino acids. CDR3 residues: CASSLKAFVEKLFF. The CDR3 DNA reads TGTGCCAGCAGTTTGAAAGCCTTCGTTGAAAAACTGTTTTTT. The whole variable domain, filled in from reference TRBV27 and TRBJ1-4, reads EAQVTQNPRYLITVTGKKLTVTCSQNMNHEYMSWYRQDPGLGLRQIYYSMNVEVTDKGDVPEGYKVSRKEKRNFPLILESPSPNQTSLYFCASSLKAFVEKLFFGSGTQLSVL.

This clone was seen ten or more times. The rearrangement uses TRBV30 and TRBJ1-2; D uncertain. Germline lookup yields CDR1 GTSNPN and CDR2 SVGIG (reference sequence). V was cut by 4 bases and J by 1 base, with 10 bases left in between. This CDR3 spans 13 amino acids. CDR3 DNA sequence: TGTGCCTGGAATACGGGTTTTAACTATGGCTACACCTTC. Its protein product is CAWNTGFNYGYTF.

The CDR3 DNA sequence: TGTGCCTGTCGTCGGGGCTCTGGAAACACCATATATTTT. This codes for CACRRGSGNTIYF. The chain employs TRBV30 and TRBJ1-3; D unresolved. Germline V CDR1 and CDR2: GTSNPN, SVGIG (reference sequence). With 6 bases removed from V and 0 bases from J, the gap between germline ends came to 9 bases. This CDR3 has 13 amino acids.

This clone appeared a single time. The rearrangement joins TRBV24-1 to TRBJ2-5; 9 positions agree with TRBD1. Germline V gives CDR1 KGHDR, CDR2 SFDVKD. V lost 6 bases and J lost 4; bases outside the gene matches: 5. There are 14 residues in the CDR3. The CDR3 region is CATSLDRGGETQYF. Here the CDR3 DNA reads TGTGCCACCAGTCTGGACAGGGGCGGAGAGACCCAGTACTTC.

V gene TRBV11-3 combines with J gene TRBJ2-3, with D possibly matching TRBD2 (7 bases). The germline CDR1 and CDR2 sequences are SGHNT and YENEEA. V lost 2 bases to trimming and J lost 3 bases, with 12 bases between them. This CDR3 has 15 amino acids. Here the CDR3 DNA reads TGTGCCAGCAGCTTACGAGGGGGGGGAACAGATACGCAGTATTTT. The encoded protein is CASSLRGGGTDTQYF. The variable domain in full, with the rest retrieved from reference TRBV11-3 and TRBJ2-3, is EAGVVQSPRYKIIEKKQPVAFWCNPISGHNTLYWYLQNLGQGPELLIRYENEEAVDDSQLPKDRFSAERLKGVDSTLKIQPAELGDSAVYLCASSLRGGGTDTQYFGPGTRLTVL.

J is TRBJ2-3 and V is TRBV2, with a tentative D call TRBD2 (5 bases). The CDR3 loop spans 14 amino acids. V was pared by 5 bases and J by 3 bases, with 12 bases between. In germline, CDR1 is SNHLY, CDR2 FYNNEI. CDR3 coding DNA: TGTGCCAGCAGTTACGGGGTACGGACAGATACGCAGTATTTT. Translated: CASSYGVRTDTQYF.

The V call is TRBV7-2, the J call TRBJ1-2; D perhaps matches TRBD1 (5 bases). Germline V gives CDR1 SGHTA, CDR2 FQGNSA. The germline V and J ends were trimmed by 6 bases and 4 bases, with 18 bases remaining between them. This CDR3 region has 15 residues. Here the CDR3 DNA reads TGTGCCAGCAGTTCTAATCCAGGGCTAAGCTATGGCTACACCTTC. It yields the protein CASSSNPGLSYGYTF.

The chain joins TRBV6-2 or TRBV6-3 to TRBJ2-7, with 10 bases identical to TRBD2. V gave up 5 bases and J gave up 2 bases; unmatched junction bases: 6. Germline-derived CDR1 and CDR2 are MNHEY and SVGEGT. This CDR3 contains 15 residues. The CDR3 reads CASSRRTSGTYEQYF. Written as DNA, the CDR3 is TGTGCCAGCAGTCGCCGGACTAGCGGCACCTACGAGCAGTACTTC.

J is TRBJ1-5 and V is TRBV6-5; 7 nucleotides agree with TRBD1. The V and J ends lost 6 bases and 0 bases, in that order; junction bases with no gene match: 5. CDR1 is MNHEY and CDR2 is SVGAGI in the germline V gene. There are 15 residues in the CDR3. CDR3 coding DNA: TGTGCCAGCAGCATGGGACAGTATAGCAATCAGCCCCAGCATTTT. This codes for CASSMGQYSNQPQHF.

The chain recombines TRBV9 with TRBJ2-3, with 12 positions matching TRBD2. The CDR3 is 19 amino acids. Germline V gene data show CDR1 as SGDLS and CDR2 as YYNGEE. Unmatched junction bases numbered 17, after V lost 7 bases and J lost 2 bases. The CDR3 sequence is CASALGLAGPTSFTDTQYF. The CDR3 DNA follows: TGTGCCAGCGCTTTGGGACTAGCGGGCCCAACCTCCTTCACAGATACGCAGTATTTT.

This rearrangement joins TRBV15 to TRBJ2-1; TRBD2 matches 7 bases. Looked up from germline, CDR1 is LNHNV and CDR2 is YYDKDF (reference sequence). The CDR3 spans 17 residues. J lost 0 bases, V lost 2 bases, and 7 bases had no gene match. In DNA form, the CDR3 reads TGTGCCACCAGCAGACTCAAGCGGGGAAGCTCCTACAATGAGCAGTTCTTC. This sequence encodes CATSRLKRGSSYNEQFF.

The chain is built from TRBV5-1 and TRBJ2-6; D possibly corresponds to TRBD1 (5 bases). The CDR3 consists of 18 residues. Germline V gene sequence: CDR1 SGHRS, CDR2 YFSETQ. Between the trimmed V and J ends, which lost 0 bases and 3 bases, there was a span of 16 bases. The CDR3 DNA follows: TGCGCCAGCAGCTTGGACCTCCTCTTCAGGGATGGGGCCAACGTCCTGACTTTC. Residues: CASSLDLLFRDGANVLTF.

This clone was seen a few times. The chain has TRBV6-5 and TRBJ2-5, with 7 bases identical to TRBD2. V shed 0 bases, J shed 6 bases, and the junction held 7 bases outside the gene matches. There are 15 residues in the CDR3. Per the germline V gene, CDR1 is MNHEY and CDR2 is SVGAGI. The CDR3 coding sequence is TGTGCCAGCAGTTACTCCCTGCGGGGGATGAAGACCCAGTACTTC. As protein: CASSYSLRGMKTQYF.

The genes are TRBV9 and TRBJ2-7, with 14 bases that match TRBD2. J was trimmed by 4 bases and V by 4 bases; bases with no gene match: 1. The CDR3 sequence is 14 residues long. Germline CDR1 and CDR2: SGDLS and YYNGEE. The CDR3 sequence: CASSRLAGGYEQYF. In DNA form, the CDR3 reads TGTGCCAGCAGCCGACTAGCGGGGGGGTACGAGCAGTACTTC. The whole variable domain, remainder taken from reference TRBV9 and TRBJ2-7, is DSGVTQTPKHLITATGQRVTLRCSPRSGDLSVYWYQQSLDQGLQFLIQYYNGEERAKGNILERFSAQQFPDLHSELNLSSLELGDSALYFCASSRLAGGYEQYFGPGTRLTVT.

This sequence joins TRBV5-3 and TRBJ2-3; TRBD2 aligns across 9 bases. TRBV5-3 falls under the ORF class, with uncertain function. With V trimmed by 5 bases and J by 2 bases, 9 bases remained unmatched. There are 16 residues in the CDR3. The chain's CDR3 is CARSLCGRAITDTQYF. CDR3 DNA sequence: TGTGCCAGAAGTTTGTGCGGGAGGGCTATCACAGATACGCAGTATTTT.

This chain uses TRBV7-2 with TRBJ2-3, with D possibly matching TRBD2 (7 bases). This CDR3 spans 16 amino acids. CDR1 and CDR2 from the germline V gene are SGHTA and FQGNSA. Trimming pared 5 bases from V and 1 base from J, leaving 16 bases between. CDR3 coding DNA: TGTGCCAGCAGCCAACGGGGGGACAAGGGCACAGATACGCAGTATTTT. Amino acids: CASSQRGDKGTDTQYF.

CDR3: CATSREAGGSSYEQYF. CDR3 bases: TGTGCCACCAGCAGAGAAGCGGGAGGAAGCTCCTACGAGCAGTACTTC. The genes are TRBV15 and TRBJ2-7; 9 nucleotides match TRBD2. Germline V gene lookup returns CDR1 LNHNV and CDR2 YYDKDF (reference sequence). The CDR3 covers 16 residues. With 0 bases clipped from V and 0 bases from J, the junction kept 3 bases outside the gene matches.

DNA for the CDR3: TGTGCCAGTAGTATAGACGGACTCTATGGCTACACCTTC. It encodes CASSIDGLYGYTF. The gene calls are TRBV19 and TRBJ1-2, with D unclear. Trimming stripped 0 bases from V and 4 bases from J, with 6 bases between. CDR1 LNHDA and CDR2 SQIVND come from the germline V gene (reference sequence). The CDR3 runs 13 residues.